The T cell receptor (beta chain) described here comes from a study of cytomegalovirus exposure and HLA in healthy donors. Study findings and constraints: Sequencing probably produced one cluster of sequence variants that were highly shared. According to the study, around 150 TCR beta chains were cytomegalovirus-associated.

Primers included in the PCR were 60 Vbeta and 13 Jbeta primers. Authors' data handling: A later analysis counted 80 million or so unique TCR beta chains, around 12 million shared. This table comes from immunoSEQ multiplex PCR, and its TCRdb copy is limited to in-frame clones, with some not included. The D gene and trimming were derived from the DNA, and the V and J assignments and clone size from that table. The sample comprises about 160,000 clones, 75% to 90% of which are singletons, and roughly 1.9% rests with the top ten. Trimming cost V 0 bases and J 6 bases, with 12 bases left between them. This CDR3 comprises 15 residues. Looked up from germline, CDR1 is SGHTA and CDR2 is FQGNSA. This clone was recorded once. The antigen remains unidentified. The study did not record CMV serostatus for this donor.

The chain has TRBV7-2 and TRBJ2-4, with a possible D match to TRBD2 (5 bases). Sequenced input: PBMCs. The source is a human donor in good health. CDR3 DNA sequence: TGTGCCAGCAGCTTAGCAAAGACCGGAGGAAACATTCAGTACTTC. It is translated as CASSLAKTGGNIQYF.